This is a list of T cell receptor beta chains from one sample in a study of graft-versus-host responses after intestinal transplantation. Clones were sequenced by immunoSEQ multiplex PCR, and TCRdb holds only the in-frame ones, with some missing. This table holds tens of thousands of clones, about 95% found once. No antigen is known for these receptors. The input for sequencing was unstimulated CD8+ T cells sorted from spleen or lymph node cells, taken before transplant. These receptors were obtained from a human donor who was the organ donor for an intestinal transplant. Each CDR3 is given with its conserved first and last residue. D genes are given only for firm matches. Clone size is stated in some rows and not others, as once, few, many or a class when expanded.

V: TRBV27; D: TRBD2; J: TRBJ2-7; size: -; CDR3: CASRPASGGAFEQYF; DNA: TGTGCCAGCCGCCCGGCTAGCGGGGGGGCGTTCGAGCAGTACTTC
V: TRBV19; D: TRBD2; J: TRBJ2-2; size: -; CDR3: CASTAGVSTGELFF; DNA: TGTGCCAGTACTGCGGGGGTGAGCACCGGGGAGCTGTTTTTT
V: TRBV6-5; D: TRBD2; J: TRBJ2-7; size: -; CDR3: CASSYSTSLIEQYF; DNA: TGTGCCAGCAGTTACTCGACTAGCCTCATCGAGCAGTACTTC
V: TRBV10-3; D: -; J: TRBJ1-4; size: -; CDR3: CAISESRRKGDEKLFF; DNA: TGTGCCATCAGTGAGTCAAGGCGTAAGGGGGATGAAAAACTGTTTTTT
V: TRBV10-3; D: -; J: TRBJ1-2; size: -; CDR3: CAISETPAPAGSGYGYTF; DNA: TGTGCCATCAGTGAGACCCCAGCACCGGCAGGGTCTGGCTATGGCTACACCTTC
V: TRBV7-2; D: -; J: TRBJ2-7; size: -; CDR3: CASSLAFGNEQYF; DNA: TGTGCCAGCAGCTTAGCGTTCGGGAACGAGCAGTACTTC
V: TRBV4-3; D: -; J: TRBJ2-5; size: -; CDR3: CASSGALKETQYF; DNA: TGCGCCAGCAGCGGGGCTCTCAAAGAGACCCAGTACTTC
V: TRBV10-3; D: -; J: TRBJ1-5; size: -; CDR3: CAISDGGRQPQHF; DNA: TGTGCCATCAGTGACGGGGGGCGGCAGCCCCAGCATTTT
V: TRBV10-3; D: -; J: TRBJ1-1; size: -; CDR3: CAISDRGNPNTEAFF; DNA: TGTGCCATCAGTGACCGGGGCAACCCGAACACTGAAGCTTTCTTT
V: TRBV9; D: -; J: TRBJ1-1; size: once; CDR3: CASSVGRNTEAFF; DNA: TGTGCCAGCAGCGTAGGCAGGAACACTGAAGCTTTCTTT
V: TRBV5-1; D: TRBD1; J: TRBJ2-7; size: -; CDR3: CASSWTGSSYEQYF; DNA: TGCGCCAGCAGCTGGACAGGTAGTTCCTACGAGCAGTACTTC
V: TRBV4-3; D: TRBD2; J: TRBJ2-1; size: -; CDR3: CASSQGLADYNEQFF; DNA: TGCGCCAGCAGCCAAGGACTAGCGGATTACAATGAGCAGTTCTTC
V: TRBV4-2; D: -; J: TRBJ2-7; size: once; CDR3: CASSQDGPASSYEQYF; DNA: TGTGCCAGCAGCCAAGATGGCCCAGCAAGCTCCTACGAGCAGTACTTC